The entry below describes one TCR beta chain. This clonotype was observed a few times. Its antigen remains unidentified. The sample holds no much larger clone one base away, and base qualities are not on file. The data belong to a study of T cells in Graves' hyperthyroidism and ophthalmopathy (dated by TCRdb to the late 2010s). Regarding the research as a whole: Peripheral blood samples were taken at the time of initial diagnosis, prior to any treatment. The 95 to 100 discovery patients were randomly divided into training and test sets at a 7:3 ratio. After sampling, hyperthyroidism patients received methimazole starting at 30 mg daily, and ophthalmopathy patients received high-dose intravenous methylprednisolone. TCR Vbeta CDR3 sequencing of 120 to 150 peripheral blood samples (roughly 41 ophthalmopathy, 75 to 85 hyperthyroidism and roughly 17 progressor patients) is reported in the paper. Prospective prediction of ophthalmopathy was tested in an independent validation cohort consisting of 18 to 20 hyperthyroidism patients and 15 to 17 patients who later progressed to ophthalmopathy. The study also compared thyroid tissue and blood T-cell repertoires from 5 to 7 Graves' hyperthyroidism patients. To identify TCR V-J signatures that set the groups apart, the researchers used a discovery cohort of 100 patients, made up of 43 with Graves' ophthalmopathy and 55 to 65 with stable Graves' hyperthyroidism.

In the ophthalmopathy patients, disease was moderately to severely active, with a Clinical Activity Score of 3 or more, a NOSPECS grade of 4 or more, and a duration of less than 3 months. Patients with uncontrolled infections, other autoimmune diseases, pregnancy or lactation were excluded. Clinical symptoms, serum thyroxine and TRAb, thyroid ultrasound, and orbital computed tomography formed the basis for the diagnoses. Ficoll-Paque density gradient centrifugation was used to isolate PBMCs from 10 ml of fresh peripheral blood. Total RNA was extracted with Trizol reagent, and quality was checked on an Agilent 2100 Bioanalyzer. The TCR beta CDR3 regions were amplified from the RNA transcripts. The TCR CDR3 was subjected to a first round of RT-PCR using the HTBI primer set and the Qiagen OneStep RT-PCR kit. The libraries were constructed in a second round of multiplex PCR and then size-selected and purified. Libraries were sequenced paired-end with 100 bp reads on an Illumina HiSeq2000. On the study's bioinformatics: Raw data were processed with SOAPnuke, discarding reads with adapters, uncalled bases, mean Phred below 15, or no exact constant-primer or identifier match. High-quality paired reads were merged using COPE v1.2.5, and each unique nucleotide sequence was defined as a clonotype. MiTCR v1.1 was used to align the clonotypes against IMGT TRBV, TRBD and TRBJ reference segments. The analysis was restricted to V-J combinations with a frequency above 0.0001, which together covered about 99% of the repertoires. A TCS score was defined as the ratio between F50 (clonal expansion) and ExV (chaos), using BLOSUM62-based TCRdist between CDR3 peptides within each V-J. Welch's t-statistics and random forest reduced roughly 540 V-J features to 13, which were used in a naive Bayes classifier (R e1071). The public reads were reprocessed in TCRdb via fastp at Q25 and MiXCR, keeping in-frame beta chains. Each CDR3 protein appears once, grouped with its most common genes and DNA. The V and J calls shown here were made by TCRdb, not taken from the authors' results. The sample includes about 410,000 distinct CDR3 sequences, with about 14% observed a single time. About 13% of the sample is taken by the ten largest.

Looking up the germline V gene yields CDR1 ENHRY and CDR2 SYGVKD. V lost 3 bases and J lost 4 bases; the stretch between them is 10 bases long. Counted from cysteine to phenylalanine, this CDR3 has 13 amino acids. The sequence is cut down to CDR3 DNA, 39 bases in frame from base 1. Summary of the overall study and its limitations: In validation, the model predicted progression to ophthalmopathy a median of roughly six months before onset, with approximately 71% sensitivity and 72.22% specificity. Most expanded thyroid clonotypes (frequency above 0.001) were also detected in blood, a finding suggesting that blood repertoires may reflect thyroid immune responses. No statistical method was used to set the sample size in advance, and investigators knew the group allocation. Ophthalmopathy was separated from stable hyperthyroidism by a 13 V-J signature model, with approximately 85% sensitivity and 81% to 83% specificity obtained in cross-validation and 80%/75% obtained in testing.

This receptor chain uses TRBV10-3 and TRBJ2-7; the D gene could be TRBD1 or TRBD2, each one agreeing over 5 bases. The specimen was blood. The receptor comes from a man younger than 35 with Graves' ophthalmopathy. CDR3 sequence: CAISDVGPYEQYF. The sequenced DNA is TGTGCCATCAGTGATGTGGGACCTTACGAGCAGTACTTC.